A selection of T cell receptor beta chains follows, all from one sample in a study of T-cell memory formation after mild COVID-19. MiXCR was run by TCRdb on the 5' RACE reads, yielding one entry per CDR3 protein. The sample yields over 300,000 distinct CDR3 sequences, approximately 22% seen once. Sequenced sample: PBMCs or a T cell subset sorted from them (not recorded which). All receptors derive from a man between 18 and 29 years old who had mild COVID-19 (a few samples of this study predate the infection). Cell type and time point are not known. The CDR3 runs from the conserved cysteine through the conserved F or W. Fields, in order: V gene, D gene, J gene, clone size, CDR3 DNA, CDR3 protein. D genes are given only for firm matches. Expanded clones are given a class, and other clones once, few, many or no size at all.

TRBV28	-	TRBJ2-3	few	TGTGCCAGCAGTCCTCCGCCTAGGGGGAAGACAGATACGCAGTATTTT	CASSPPPRGKTDTQYF
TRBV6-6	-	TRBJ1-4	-	TGTGCCAGCAGGGACGGTTTGAATGAAAAACTGTTTTTT	CASRDGLNEKLFF
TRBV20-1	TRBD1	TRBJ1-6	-	TGCAGTGCTAGTAGGGCAGGGGGAAATTCACCCCTCCACTTT	CSASRAGGNSPLHF
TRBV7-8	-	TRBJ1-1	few	TGTGCCAGCAGCTTAGTCGGCAACTTAGAGGACACTGAAGCTTTCTTT	CASSLVGNLEDTEAFF
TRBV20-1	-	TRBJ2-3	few	TGCAGTGCTAGAGATCCTGGCGGGGCTAGCACAGATACGCAGTATTTT	CSARDPGGASTDTQYF
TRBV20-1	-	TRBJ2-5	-	TGCAGTGCCCGAGGGGTGGGAGAGACCCAGTACTTC	CSARGVGETQYF
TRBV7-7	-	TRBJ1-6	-	TGTGCCAGCAGCTTAGGGGGGGGTTCACCCCTCCACTTT	CASSLGGGSPLHF
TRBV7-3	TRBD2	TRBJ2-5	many	TGTGCCAGCAGTTTAGCGGGGGTGGAGACCCAGTACTTC	CASSLAGVETQYF
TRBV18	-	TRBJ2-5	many	TGTGCCAGCTCACCTACCTTAGAGGTCCAAAGAGAGACCCAGTACTTC	CASSPTLEVQRETQYF
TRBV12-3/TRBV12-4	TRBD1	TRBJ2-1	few	TGTGCCAGCAGTTTAGGTCCAGGGGGCAATGAGCAGTTCTTC	CASSLGPGGNEQFF
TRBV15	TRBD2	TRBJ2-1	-	TGTGCCACCAGCAGCCTCGGACTAGATGATCTTGACAATGAGCAGTTCTTC	CATSSLGLDDLDNEQFF
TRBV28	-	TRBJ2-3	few	TGTGCCAGCAGTTTACCGTGGAACCAACCCGACACAGATACGCAGTATTTT	CASSLPWNQPDTDTQYF
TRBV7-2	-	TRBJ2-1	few	TGTGCCAGCAGCCTGGGGAGCGGCTACAATGAGCAGTTCTTC	CASSLGSGYNEQFF
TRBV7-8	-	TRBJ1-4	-	TGTGCCAGCAGCAGAGGGGCATATCCTGAAAAACTGTTTTTT	CASSRGAYPEKLFF
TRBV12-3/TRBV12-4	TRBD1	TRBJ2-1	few	TGTGCCAGCACCCAGGGACAGGGGGAGCAGTTCTTC	CASTQGQGEQFF
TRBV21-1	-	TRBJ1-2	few	TGTGCCAGCCCAGGTCCTTTTACAGGGGGCCCTAACTATGGCTACACCTTC	CASPGPFTGGPNYGYTF
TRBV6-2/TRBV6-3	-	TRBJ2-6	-	TGTGCCAGCAGTTACTCGGTAGTTGGGGGTGTATTGACACACTCTGGGGCCAACGTCCTGACTTTC	CASSYSVVGGVLTHSGANVLTF
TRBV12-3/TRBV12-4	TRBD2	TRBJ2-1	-	TGTGCCAGCAGTTTATGGTACGGGGGGGTTCATGAGCAGTTCTTC	CASSLWYGGVHEQFF
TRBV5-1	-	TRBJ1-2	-	TGCGCCAGCAGCTTGTTGCTGTCGGCAAACTATGGCTACACCTTC	CASSLLLSANYGYTF
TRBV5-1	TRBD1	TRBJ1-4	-	TGCGCCAGCAGACCTCAGACAGGGTTTAATGAAAAACTGTTTTTT	CASRPQTGFNEKLFF
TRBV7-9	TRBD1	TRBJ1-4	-	TGTGCCAGCAGCTTTACAACACAGGGGGAACTGTTTTTT	CASSFTTQGELFF
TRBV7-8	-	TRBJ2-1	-	TGTGCCAGCAGCTTAGGCTCGAAAGAGCAGTTCTTC	CASSLGSKEQFF
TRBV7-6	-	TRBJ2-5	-	TGTGCCAGCAGCTTAGAATCGGAGGTCCAAGAGACCCAGTACTTC	CASSLESEVQETQYF
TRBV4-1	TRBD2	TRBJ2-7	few	TGCGCCAGCAGCCAAGAAGGCAGCGGGGGGTCGTCCTACGAGCAGTACTTC	CASSQEGSGGSSYEQYF
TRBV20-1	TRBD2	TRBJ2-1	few	TGCAGTGCTAGAGATCCCAGCGGGGGGGCCGGTGAGCAGTTCTTC	CSARDPSGGAGEQFF
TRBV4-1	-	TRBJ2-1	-	TGCGCCAGCAGCCAAGCGGCATGGCAGGGGTATTCGGGTAATGAGCAGTTCTTC	CASSQAAWQGYSGNEQFF
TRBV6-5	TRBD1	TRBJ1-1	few	TGTGCCAGCAGTTACTCCCGGACAGGGGGCACTGAAGCTTTCTTT	CASSYSRTGGTEAFF
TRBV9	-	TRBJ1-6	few	TGTGCCAGCAGCGTAGGAAAAACCGGCTTCCCCTCACCCCTCCACTTT	CASSVGKTGFPSPLHF
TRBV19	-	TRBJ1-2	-	TGTGCCAGTAGTCTCCACGGGGGAGCTAACTATGGCTACACCTTC	CASSLHGGANYGYTF
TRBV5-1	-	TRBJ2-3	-	TGCGCCAGCAGCTTGGTTTGGGAAGATACGCAGTATTTT	CASSLVWEDTQYF
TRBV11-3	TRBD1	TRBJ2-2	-	TGTGCCAGCACGGGACAGGGTGACACCGGGGAGCTGTTTTTT	CASTGQGDTGELFF
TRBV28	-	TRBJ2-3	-	TGTGCCAGCAGCCCCCCCCAAGCCCCAGATACGCAGTATTTT	CASSPPQAPDTQYF
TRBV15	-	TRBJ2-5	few	TGTGCCACCAGCAGAGGTGGGAGAGGAGAGACCCAGTACTTC	CATSRGGRGETQYF
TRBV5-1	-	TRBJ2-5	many	TGTGCCAGCAGCTCCGGTCCTCAAGAGACCCAGTACTTC	CASSSGPQETQYF
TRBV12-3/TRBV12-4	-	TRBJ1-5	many	TGTGCCAGCAGCCGCCGGGAGAATCAGCCCCAGCATTTT	CASSRRENQPQHF
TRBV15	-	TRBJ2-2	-	TGTGCCACCAGCCGCAGGGGGGAGGTCGGGGAGCTGTTTTTT	CATSRRGEVGELFF
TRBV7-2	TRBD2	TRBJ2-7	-	TGTGCCAGCAGCTCGCCGGGACTAGGCTACGAGCAGTACTTC	CASSSPGLGYEQYF
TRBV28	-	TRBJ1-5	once	TGTGCCAGCAGTTTCGCAGGGGTCAATCAGCCCCAGCATTTT	CASSFAGVNQPQHF
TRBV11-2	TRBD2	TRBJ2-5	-	TGTGCCAGCAGCCCTGGACTAGCCTCGTACCAAGAGACCCAGTACTTC	CASSPGLASYQETQYF
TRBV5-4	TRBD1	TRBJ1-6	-	TGTGCCAGCAGCTTCGGGACAGGGGGTGGTTCACCCCTCCACTTT	CASSFGTGGGSPLHF
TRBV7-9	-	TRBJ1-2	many	TGTGCCAGCAGCTTAGCCGAAGGATCCTATGGCTACACCTTC	CASSLAEGSYGYTF
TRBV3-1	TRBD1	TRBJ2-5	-	TGTGCCAGCAGCCAGACAGGGTTATGGGAGACCCAGTACTTC	CASSQTGLWETQYF
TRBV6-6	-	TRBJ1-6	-	TGTGCCAGCAGTTACTGGGAGCGAACAGGCCTCCACTTT	CASSYWERTGLHF
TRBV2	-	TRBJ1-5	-	TGTGCCAGCAGTGCCGGGACAATCGGCAATCAGCCCCAGCATTTT	CASSAGTIGNQPQHF
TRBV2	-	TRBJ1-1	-	TGTGCCAGCAGTGTCCTTAGCCAGGGTGGTCACGGGAACACTGAAGCTTTCTTT	CASSVLSQGGHGNTEAFF
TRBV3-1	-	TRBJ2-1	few	TGTGCCAGCAGCCAAGGTCCCCTGAGGTGGAATGAGCAGTTCTTC	CASSQGPLRWNEQFF
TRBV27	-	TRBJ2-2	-	TGTGCCAGCAGTTTCATTCCCGGGGAGCTGTTTTTT	CASSFIPGELFF
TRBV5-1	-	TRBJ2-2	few	TGCGCCAGCACCCATGGTTCGAACACCGGGGAGCTGTTTTTT	CASTHGSNTGELFF
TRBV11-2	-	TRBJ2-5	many	TGTGCCAGCAGCTTACAGATTGAAGAGACCCAGTACTTC	CASSLQIEETQYF
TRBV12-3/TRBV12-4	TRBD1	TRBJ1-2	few	TGTGCCAGCAGTCGGGACAGGGCTGGCTACACCTTC	CASSRDRAGYTF
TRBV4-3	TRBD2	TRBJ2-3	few	TGCGCCAGCAGCCTAAGGACTAGCGGGGGATGGAGGGATACGCAGTATTTT	CASSLRTSGGWRDTQYF
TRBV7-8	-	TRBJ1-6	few	TGTGCCAGCAGCTTAGCAGGGAACGAAGAATCACCCCTCCACTTT	CASSLAGNEESPLHF
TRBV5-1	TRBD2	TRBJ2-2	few	TGCGCCAGCAGCTCCGGGACTAGCGGGCGTAGGGAGCTGTTTTTT	CASSSGTSGRRELFF
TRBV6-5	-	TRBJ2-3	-	TGTGCCAGCAGGAGAAGATGGGGTAGCACAGATACGCAGTATTTT	CASRRRWGSTDTQYF
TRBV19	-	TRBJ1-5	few	TGTGCCAGTAGTATAGGGGACGCGGATCCCCAGCATTTT	CASSIGDADPQHF